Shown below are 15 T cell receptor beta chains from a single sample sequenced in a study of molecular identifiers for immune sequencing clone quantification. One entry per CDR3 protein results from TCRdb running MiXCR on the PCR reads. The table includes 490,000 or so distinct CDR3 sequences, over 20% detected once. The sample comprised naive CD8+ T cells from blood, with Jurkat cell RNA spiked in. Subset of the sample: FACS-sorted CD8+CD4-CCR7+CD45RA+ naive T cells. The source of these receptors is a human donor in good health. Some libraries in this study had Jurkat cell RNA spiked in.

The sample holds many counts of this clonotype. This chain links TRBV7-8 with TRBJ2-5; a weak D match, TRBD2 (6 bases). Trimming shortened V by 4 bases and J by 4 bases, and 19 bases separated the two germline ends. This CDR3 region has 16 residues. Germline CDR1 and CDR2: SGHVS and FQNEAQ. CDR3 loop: CASSSSSFTGVETQYF. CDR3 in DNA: TGTGCCAGCAGCTCATCCAGCTTTACGGGGGTAGAGACCCAGTACTTC. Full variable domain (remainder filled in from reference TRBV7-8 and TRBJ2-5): GAGVSQSPRYKVAKRGQDVALRCDPISGHVSLFWYQQALGQGPEFLTYFQNEAQLDKSGLPSDRFFAERPEGSVSTLKIQRTQQEDSAVYLCASSSSSFTGVETQYFGPGTRLLVL.

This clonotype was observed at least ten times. CDR3 residues: CASSQDSTVTDTQYF. The CDR3 region has the DNA TGTGCCAGCAGCCAAGATTCAACAGTCACAGATACGCAGTATTTT. The chain employs TRBV4-2 and TRBJ2-3; D remains unclear. CDR3 size: 15 residues. The V gene lost 0 bases and the J gene lost 2 bases, with 9 bases spanning the gap. Germline V gene data show CDR1 as LGHNA and CDR2 as YNFKEQ.

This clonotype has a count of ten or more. CDR3 in amino acids: CSARSDAANEQYF. The CDR3 nucleotides are TGCAGTGCTAGGTCCGACGCAGCCAACGAGCAGTACTTC. V is TRBV20-1 and J is TRBJ2-7; D is uncertain. The V end was cut by 3 bases, the J end by 5 bases, with 14 bases between. The CDR3 runs 13 residues. From germline, CDR1 is DFQATT and CDR2 SNEGSKA (reference sequence).

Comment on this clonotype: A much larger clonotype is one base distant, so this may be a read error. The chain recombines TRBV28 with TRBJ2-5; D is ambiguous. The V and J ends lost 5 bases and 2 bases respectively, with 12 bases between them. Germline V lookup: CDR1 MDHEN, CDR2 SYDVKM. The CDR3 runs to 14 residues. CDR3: CASSLPAAQETQYF. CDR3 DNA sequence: TGTGCCAGCAGTCTCCCGGCGGCTCAAGAGACCCAGTACTTC. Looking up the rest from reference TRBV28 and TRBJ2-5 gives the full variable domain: DVKVTQSSRYLVKRTGEKVFLECVQDMDHENMFWYRQDPGLGLRLIYFSYDVKMKEKGDIPEGYSVSREKKERFSLILESASTNQTSMYLCASSLPAAQETQYFGPGTRLLVL.

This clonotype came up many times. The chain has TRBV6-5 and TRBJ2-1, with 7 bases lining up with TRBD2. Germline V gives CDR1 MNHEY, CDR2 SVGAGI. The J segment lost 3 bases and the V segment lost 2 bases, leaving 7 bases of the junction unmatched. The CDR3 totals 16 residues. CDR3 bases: TGTGCCAGCAGTTACGGTTTGCGGGAGAGCTACAATGAGCAGTTCTTC. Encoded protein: CASSYGLRESYNEQFF.

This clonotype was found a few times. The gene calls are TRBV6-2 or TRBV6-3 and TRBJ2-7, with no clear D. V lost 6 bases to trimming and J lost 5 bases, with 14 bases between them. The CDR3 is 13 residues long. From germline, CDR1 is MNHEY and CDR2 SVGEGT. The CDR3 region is CASSSQRAHEQYF. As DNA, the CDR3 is TGTGCCAGCAGCTCCCAAAGGGCCCACGAGCAGTACTTC.

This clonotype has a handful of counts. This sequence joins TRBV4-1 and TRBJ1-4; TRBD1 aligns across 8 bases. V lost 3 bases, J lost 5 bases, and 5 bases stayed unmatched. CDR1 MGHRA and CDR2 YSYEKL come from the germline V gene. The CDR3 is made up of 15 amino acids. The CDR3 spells CASSHLTGENEKLFF. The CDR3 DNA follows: TGCGCCAGCAGCCACCTGACAGGGGAAAATGAAAAACTGTTTTTT.

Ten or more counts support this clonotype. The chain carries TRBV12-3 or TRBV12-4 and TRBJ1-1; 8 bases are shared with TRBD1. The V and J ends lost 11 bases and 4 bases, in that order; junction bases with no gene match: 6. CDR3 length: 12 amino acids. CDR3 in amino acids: CAAGTGGTEAFF. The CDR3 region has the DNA TGTGCCGCGGGGACAGGAGGCACTGAAGCTTTCTTT.

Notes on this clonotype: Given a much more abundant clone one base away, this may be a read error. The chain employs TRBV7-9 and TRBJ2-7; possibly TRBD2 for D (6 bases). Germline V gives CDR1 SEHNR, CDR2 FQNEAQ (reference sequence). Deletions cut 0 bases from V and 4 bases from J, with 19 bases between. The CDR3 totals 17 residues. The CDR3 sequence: CASSLAPPPGEQYEQYF. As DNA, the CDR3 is TGTGCCAGCAGCTTAGCGCCCCCCCCGGGGGAGCAATACGAGCAGTACTTC. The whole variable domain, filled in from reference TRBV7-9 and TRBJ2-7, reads DTGVSQNPRHKITKRGQNVTFRCDPISEHNRLYWYRQTLGQGPEFLTYFQNEAQLEKSRLLSDRFSAERPKGSFSTLEIQRTEQGDSAMYLCASSLAPPPGEQYEQYFGPGTRLTVT.

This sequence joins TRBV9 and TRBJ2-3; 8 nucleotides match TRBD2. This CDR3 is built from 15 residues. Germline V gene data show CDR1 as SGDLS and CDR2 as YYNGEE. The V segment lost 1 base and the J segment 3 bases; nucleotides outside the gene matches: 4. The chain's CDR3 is CASSVLLAGTDTQYF. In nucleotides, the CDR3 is TGTGCCAGCAGCGTATTGCTAGCGGGTACAGATACGCAGTATTTT.

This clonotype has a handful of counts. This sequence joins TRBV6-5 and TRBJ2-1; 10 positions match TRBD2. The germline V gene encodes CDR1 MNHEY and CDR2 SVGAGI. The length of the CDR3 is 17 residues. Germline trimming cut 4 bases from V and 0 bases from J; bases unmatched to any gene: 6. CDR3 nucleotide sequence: TGTGCCAGCAGTTCTCGGGGACTAGCGAGCTCCTACAATGAGCAGTTCTTC. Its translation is CASSSRGLASSYNEQFF.

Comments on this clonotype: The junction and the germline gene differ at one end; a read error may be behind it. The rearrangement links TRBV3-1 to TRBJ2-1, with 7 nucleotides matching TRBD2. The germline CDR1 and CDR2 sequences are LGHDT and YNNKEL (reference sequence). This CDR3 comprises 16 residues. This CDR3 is CASSQDASGGYNEQLF. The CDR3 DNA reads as TGTGCCAGCAGCCAAGACGCTAGCGGAGGATACAATGAGCAGCTCTTC.

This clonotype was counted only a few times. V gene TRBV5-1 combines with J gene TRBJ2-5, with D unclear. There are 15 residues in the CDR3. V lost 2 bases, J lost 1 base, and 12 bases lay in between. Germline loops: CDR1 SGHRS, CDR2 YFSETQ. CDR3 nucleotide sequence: TGCGCCAGCAGCTTTGGCCAGAAGTCCCAAGAGACCCAGTACTTC. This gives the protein CASSFGQKSQETQYF. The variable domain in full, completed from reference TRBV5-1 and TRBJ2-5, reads KAGVTQTPRYLIKTRGQQVTLSCSPISGHRSVSWYQQTPGQGLQFLFEYFSETQRNKGNFPGRFSGRQFSNSRSEMNVSTLELGDSALYLCASSFGQKSQETQYFGPGTRLLVL.

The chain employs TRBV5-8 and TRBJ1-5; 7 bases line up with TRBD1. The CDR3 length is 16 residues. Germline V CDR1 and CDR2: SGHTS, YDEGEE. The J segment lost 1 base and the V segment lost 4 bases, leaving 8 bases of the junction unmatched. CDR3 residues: CASSSMPGQSNQPQHF. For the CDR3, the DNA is TGTGCCAGCAGCAGCATGCCGGGACAGAGCAATCAGCCCCAGCATTTT.

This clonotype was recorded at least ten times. CDR3 in amino acids: CASSTTGTIEQFF. As DNA, the CDR3 is TGTGCCAGCAGTACTACGGGGACGATTGAGCAGTTCTTC. The V call is TRBV11-2, the J call TRBJ2-1, with D perhaps being TRBD1 or TRBD2 (5 bases each). V dropped 6 bases and J dropped 9 bases, with 15 bases sitting between them. The germline V gene encodes CDR1 SGHAT and CDR2 FQNNGV. This CDR3 comprises 13 residues.